This T cell receptor beta chain was recovered during a study of molecular identifiers for immune sequencing clone quantification. Turning to this clonotype: What it binds is not known.

Investigators produced naive CD8 libraries from 20,000 to 1,000,000 sorted cells, drawing on 10%, 30% or 50% RNA. Bulk TCR libraries used previously described methods and listed TCR primers. Using its own MiXCR run on the PCR reads, TCRdb lists one record per CDR3 protein. The table shows around 480,000 distinct CDR3 sequences, with 20% to 25% occurring only once. This CDR3 comprises 14 residues. V shed 6 bases, J shed 1 base, and the junction held 8 bases outside the gene matches. Per germline, CDR1 DFQATT and CDR2 SNEGSKA (reference sequence). Overall study findings and caveats: Identical TCR molecules that share a barcode could lead to an underestimation of highly expanded clone sizes.

Sequenced sample: naive CD8+ T cells from blood, with Jurkat cell RNA spiked in. This sample's subset: FACS-sorted CD8+CD4-CCR7+CD45RA+ naive T cells. The source of this sequence is a human donor in good health. Some libraries in this study had Jurkat cell RNA spiked in. This sequence joins TRBV20-1 and TRBJ2-5, with TRBD1 identical over 7 bases. The CDR3: CSADYRDSQETQYF. CDR3 sequence (DNA): TGCAGTGCGGATTACCGGGACAGCCAAGAGACCCAGTACTTC.